A single T cell receptor beta chain is shown here with its context. These data belong to a study of blood T cell repertoires in COVID-19. Study-level background: Samples representing acute and convalescent COVID-19 were sourced from the United States, Italy and Spain. From T cells, B-cell-depleted T cells, or PBMCs came the material, which was cDNA or gDNA.

The assay was immunoSEQ multiplex PCR, and TCRdb's table has in-frame clones only and misses some. The data show 250,000 to 300,000 clones, approximately 86% seen once. The CDR3 length is 15 residues. Per germline, CDR1 SGHTA and CDR2 FQGNSA. V was pared by 0 bases and J by 2 bases, with 9 bases between. This receptor was taken from a woman between 18 and 29 years old with acute or convalescent COVID-19. The sample taken for sequencing was peripheral blood. The rearrangement joins TRBV7-2 to TRBJ2-3; D is unclear. CDR3 residues: CASSLANLPTDTQYF. CDR3 sequence (DNA): TGTGCCAGCAGCTTAGCGAACCTACCCACAGATACGCAGTATTTT.